Sequencing of this T cell receptor beta chain was carried out in a study of patients and donors after allogeneic stem cell transplantation. TCRdb called the RT-PCR reads again in MiXCR, with one record for every CDR3 protein. The sample holds about 200,000 distinct CDR3 sequences, 41% seen once. This clonotype has a handful of counts. V lost 7 bases and J lost 5, with 8 bases in between. This CDR3 region has 10 residues. CDR1 is SQVTM and CDR2 is ANQGSEA in the germline V gene. V is TRBV29-1 and J is TRBJ1-1; D uncertain. The source material was blood, either unsorted or a sorted T cell fraction (not recorded which). The origin of this receptor is a human donor who was either an allogeneic HSCT recipient or a stem cell or donor lymphocyte infusion donor (not recorded which). It is not recorded whose cells these are; they may come from a transplant donor. The CDR3 loop is CSGTVTEAFF. CDR3 DNA: TGCAGCGGTACAGTGACTGAAGCTTTCTTT.